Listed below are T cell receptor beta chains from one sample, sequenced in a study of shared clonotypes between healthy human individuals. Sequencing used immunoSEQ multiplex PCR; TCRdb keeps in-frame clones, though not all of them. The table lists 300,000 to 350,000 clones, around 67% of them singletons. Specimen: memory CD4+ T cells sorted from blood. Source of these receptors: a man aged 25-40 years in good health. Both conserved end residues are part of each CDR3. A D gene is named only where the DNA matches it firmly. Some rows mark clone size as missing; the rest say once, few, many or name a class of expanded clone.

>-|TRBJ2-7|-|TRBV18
TGTGCCAGCTCACCTAAGACAGGACGGCACGAGCAGTACTTC
CASSPKTGRHEQYF
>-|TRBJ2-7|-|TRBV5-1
TGCGCCAGCAGCATCTCAGGGGTCCTCTACGAGCAGTACTTC
CASSISGVLYEQYF
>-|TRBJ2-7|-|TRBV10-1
TGCGCCAGTGACGGGGGCCGTGTTGAGCAGTACTTC
CASDGGRVEQYF
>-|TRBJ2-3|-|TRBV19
TGTGCCAGTAGTATCGGCTTAGGAAGGGCAGATACGCAGTATTTT
CASSIGLGRADTQYF
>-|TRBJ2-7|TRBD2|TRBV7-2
TGTGCCAGCAGCCAAGTTCTAGCGGTTCGCGAGCAGTACTTC
CASSQVLAVREQYF
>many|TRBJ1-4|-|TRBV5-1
TGCGCCAGCAGCCCCGGACAGCCTAATGAAAAACTGTTTTTT
CASSPGQPNEKLFF
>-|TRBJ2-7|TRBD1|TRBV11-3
TGTGCCAGCAGTTACCTGGGACAGGGGGCGAAAACCTACGAGCAGTACTTC
CASSYLGQGAKTYEQYF
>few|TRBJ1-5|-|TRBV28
TGTGCCAGCAGTCCCGCAGGGGCAAATCAGCCCCAGCATTTT
CASSPAGANQPQHF
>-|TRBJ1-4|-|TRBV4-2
TGTGCCAGCAGCCAAGAAATGGGGCAGGGTTTGAGCGGGCTGTTTTTT
CASSQEMGQGLSGLFF
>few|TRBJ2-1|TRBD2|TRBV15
TGTGCCACCAGCAGAGCGGCTAGCGGCAATGAGCAGTTCTTC
CATSRAASGNEQFF
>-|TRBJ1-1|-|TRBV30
TGTGCCTGCGTAAAAGGGGCTGGGGCTTTCTTT
CACVKGAGAFF
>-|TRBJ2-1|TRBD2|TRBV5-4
TGTGCCAGCAGCCCTAAGTCTAGCGGGAGGTGGTTCTTC
CASSPKSSGRWFF
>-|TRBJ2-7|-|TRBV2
TGTGCCAGCAAAAAACTGACGGGGGCCAGCAACCAGCAGTACTTC
CASKKLTGASNQQYF
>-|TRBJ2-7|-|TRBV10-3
TGTGCCATCAGTGAGGGGGCCAATCAACTCTACGAGCAGTACTTC
CAISEGANQLYEQYF
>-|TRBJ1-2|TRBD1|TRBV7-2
TGTGCCAGCAGCTTAGAGGAGGGGGCGCGGGGCGGCTATGGCTACACCTTC
CASSLEEGARGGYGYTF
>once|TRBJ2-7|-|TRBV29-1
TGCAGCGTTGGACACAGCTCCTACGAGCAGTACTTC
CSVGHSSYEQYF